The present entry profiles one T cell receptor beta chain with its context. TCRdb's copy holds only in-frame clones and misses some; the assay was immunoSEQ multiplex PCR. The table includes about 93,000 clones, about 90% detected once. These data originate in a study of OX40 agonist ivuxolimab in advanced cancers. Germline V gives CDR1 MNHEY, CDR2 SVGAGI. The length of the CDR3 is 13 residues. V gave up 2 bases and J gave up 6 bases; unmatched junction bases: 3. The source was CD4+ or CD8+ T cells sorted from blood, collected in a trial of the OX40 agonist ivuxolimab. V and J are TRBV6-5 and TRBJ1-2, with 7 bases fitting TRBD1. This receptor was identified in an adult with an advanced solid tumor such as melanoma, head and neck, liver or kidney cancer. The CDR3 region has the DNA TGTGCCAGCAGTTACCAAGGGGGCCATGGCTACACCTTC. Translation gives CASSYQGGHGYTF.